The rows below give T cell receptor beta chains drawn from one sample of a study of T cell responses to AZD1222 COVID-19 vaccine. TCRdb's table, derived via immunoSEQ multiplex PCR, lists solely in-frame clones and lacks some. This sample has 180,000 or so clones, with 92% found just once. The sample in question was peripheral blood, obtained 28 days after the second AZD1222 dose. These receptors were obtained from an adult who received the AZD1222 COVID-19 vaccine. The CDR3 runs from the conserved cysteine through the conserved F or W.

CDR3 protein,V gene,J gene,CDR3 length
CASSPGQGIYGYTF,TRBV28,TRBJ1-2,14
CASSQTISPNQPQHF,TRBV3-1/TRBV3-2,TRBJ1-5,15
CASSPDAAGGTDTQYF,TRBV18,TRBJ2-3,16
CAIRRVENTEAFF,TRBV10-3,TRBJ1-1,13
CASSDVRTSALSTDTQYF,TRBV3-1/TRBV3-2,TRBJ2-3,18
CASSFSGTYYNEQFF,TRBV27,TRBJ2-1,15
CAWSDRGVSYTF,TRBV30,TRBJ1-2,12
CASSLRTSSVSEQYF,TRBV6-2/TRBV6-3,TRBJ2-7,15
CASSSAGTGGTGELFF,TRBV7-9,TRBJ2-2,16
CASSSKDGTGEGYTF,TRBV4-1,TRBJ1-2,15
CASSLDSRYGYTF,TRBV27,TRBJ1-2,13
CASRPMVAGPNEKLFF,TRBV25-1,TRBJ1-4,16
CSASWGYTF,TRBV20-1,TRBJ1-2,9
CASSQLAGGTGELFF,TRBV6-2/TRBV6-3,TRBJ2-2,15
CASGLQGILDGYTF,TRBV12-5,TRBJ1-2,14
CASSFGSNQPQHF,TRBV7-9,TRBJ1-5,13
CASSLSSLKGGYTF,TRBV7-2,TRBJ1-2,14
CASSQDLVTDTQYF,TRBV3-1/TRBV3-2,TRBJ2-3,14
CASSRDRDTGELFF,TRBV9,TRBJ2-2,14
CASSLVASGSADTQYF,TRBV5-1,TRBJ2-3,16
CASSVGDTNTGELFF,TRBV18,TRBJ2-2,15
CASSLARTSGGTDTQYF,TRBV7-9,TRBJ2-3,17
CASSPGQGGTEAFF,TRBV7-9,TRBJ1-1,14
CSVGTGPGELFF,TRBV29-1,TRBJ2-2,12
CASSFVSTDTQYF,TRBV27,TRBJ2-3,13
CASSQDPGVVSPLHF,TRBV3-1/TRBV3-2,TRBJ1-6,15
CASSPPGAVAKNIQYF,TRBV4-2,TRBJ2-4,16
CSASKGGASSYEQYF,TRBV20-1,TRBJ2-7,15
CASIPRGYGGDTEAFF,TRBV28,TRBJ1-1,16
CASSPKSDTEAFF,TRBV18,TRBJ1-1,13
CASTKGAVWATYEQYF,TRBV28,TRBJ2-7,16
CASRGVSNTEAFF,TRBV3-1/TRBV3-2,TRBJ1-1,13
CASSLMPVNTEAFF,TRBV11-3,TRBJ1-1,14
CASSESGLNTEAFF,TRBV10-2,TRBJ1-1,14
CASRGVGTQYF,TRBV6-5,TRBJ2-5,11
CASSLVGTGPYEQYF,TRBV7-9,TRBJ2-7,15
CASSDGGPILYEQYF,TRBV25-1,TRBJ2-7,15
CASAGGGRETQYF,TRBV11-1,TRBJ2-5,13
CSGGSGHGYTF,TRBV29-1,TRBJ1-2,11
CASIGGRAGELFF,TRBV19,TRBJ2-2,13
CASSFSRVGETQYF,TRBV13,TRBJ2-5,14
CASSPGQALTGANVLTF,TRBV4-1,TRBJ2-6,17
CASRSPGLVFGELFF,TRBV19,TRBJ2-2,15
CASRSLPELHF,TRBV28,TRBJ2-7,11
CASSLSSIYYEQYF,TRBV27,TRBJ2-7,14
CASSFKPTMTYEQYF,TRBV7-8,TRBJ2-7,15
CASSSPETQYF,TRBV5-6,TRBJ2-5,11
CAIKGRVNEKLFF,TRBV10-3,TRBJ1-4,13
CASSTQTGSNQPQHF,TRBV2,TRBJ1-5,15
CASSTGQDSGNTIYF,TRBV3-1/TRBV3-2,TRBJ1-3,15
CSGLAGWSDGYTF,TRBV29-1,TRBJ1-2,13
CASSGTGVEHYGYTF,TRBV19,TRBJ1-2,15
CASSIFEDRLGEKLFF,TRBV19,TRBJ1-4,16
CASSGLGLAGVGLSYNEQFF,TRBV2,TRBJ2-1,20
CASSRGTGVNIQYF,TRBV28,TRBJ2-4,14
CASSALQGAREKLFF,TRBV19,TRBJ1-4,15
CAWSLVNEKLFF,TRBV30,TRBJ1-4,12
CASRVGMNTEAFF,TRBV19,TRBJ1-1,13
CASSYSWGGSGNTIYF,TRBV6-5,TRBJ1-3,16
CASSPSEAGRTDTQYF,TRBV7-9,TRBJ2-3,16